The next 12 T cell receptor beta chains were all read from a single sample in a study of blood T cell repertoires in COVID-19. The table came from immunoSEQ multiplex PCR; TCRdb's copy has only in-frame clones and leaves some out. Of approximately 180,000 clones listed, nearly 90% are singletons. What was sequenced was peripheral blood. The origin of the receptors is a man in his 60s with active or convalescent COVID-19.

This sequence joins TRBV5-1 and TRBJ1-6, with D possibly being TRBD1 (6 bases). Trimming took off 4 bases at V and 5 bases at J, with 19 bases between the two ends. The germline CDR1 and CDR2 sequences are SGHRS and YFSETQ. The CDR3 spans 17 residues. The CDR3 DNA follows: TGCGCCAGCAGCCCTTCTCCAGTCGGGGGGCATAATTCACCCCTCCACTTT. Translation: CASSPSPVGGHNSPLHF. Full variable domain (remainder filled in from reference TRBV5-1 and TRBJ1-6): KAGVTQTPRYLIKTRGQQVTLSCSPISGHRSVSWYQQTPGQGLQFLFEYFSETQRNKGNFPGRFSGRQFSNSRSEMNVSTLELGDSALYLCASSPSPVGGHNSPLHFGNGTRLTVT.

The chain has TRBV6-6 and TRBJ1-6, with D possibly matching TRBD1 (6 bases). There are 15 residues in the CDR3. Trimming took 4 bases from V and 7 from J, leaving 14 bases between them. CDR1 MNHNY and CDR2 SVGAGI come from the germline V gene (reference sequence). The CDR3 DNA reads as TGTGCCAGCAGTTCCGACAGGCTCCAAAATTCACCCCTCCACTTT. Translating it yields CASSSDRLQNSPLHF.

This clone has only one observation. The chain employs TRBV5-1 and TRBJ1-2; 7 bases match TRBD1. Germline values: CDR1 SGHRS, CDR2 YFSETQ. The CDR3 length is 13 residues. The V gene end was trimmed by 2 bases and the J gene end by 5 bases; junction bases not matched to a gene: 3. CDR3 sequence reads: CASSLSTGYGYTF. DNA for the CDR3: TGCGCCAGCAGCTTATCGACAGGGTATGGCTACACCTTC.

The chain links TRBV5-1 to TRBJ1-6, with a weak D call TRBD1 (6 bases). The CDR3 spans 14 residues. CDR1 SGHRS and CDR2 YFSETQ come from the germline V gene. The V end lost 5 bases, the J end lost 8 bases, and 14 bases lay between the germline ends. CDR3 nucleotides: TGCGCCAGCAGGCAACAGGGATTCGATTCACCCCTCCACTTT. It encodes CASRQQGFDSPLHF.

This chain uses TRBV2 with TRBJ1-5; the D gene is possibly TRBD1 (5 bases). This CDR3 contains 15 residues. Germline V gene data show CDR1 as SNHLY and CDR2 as FYNNEI. V shed 2 bases and J shed 4 bases, with 12 bases lying between them. CDR3 DNA sequence: TGTGCCAGCAGTGAAACAGGTTTAGGGAATCAGCCCCAGCATTTT. This codes for CASSETGLGNQPQHF.

The rearrangement joins TRBV2 to TRBJ1-4; a weak D match, TRBD1 (5 bases). Germline V gene data show CDR1 as SNHLY and CDR2 as FYNNEI. The CDR3 is made up of 14 amino acids. The V and J ends lost 5 bases and 7 bases respectively, with 14 bases between them. The CDR3 nucleotides are TGTGCCAGCAGTTACAGGTCAGGCGGTGAAAAACTGTTTTTT. Its protein product is CASSYRSGGEKLFF.

The gene calls are TRBV5-1 and TRBJ2-5; 11 positions match TRBD2. V lost 0 bases and J lost 6; bases outside the gene matches: 7. Germline CDR1 is SGHRS and CDR2 is YFSETQ. CDR3 length equals 16 residues. The CDR3 nucleotides are TGCGCCAGCAGCTTGGTTTTAGCGGGGGGGCCAAAGACCCAGTACTTC. Translating it yields CASSLVLAGGPKTQYF.

The chain links TRBV18 to TRBJ1-5; 7 nucleotides align to TRBD1. Unmatched junction bases numbered 3, after V lost 3 bases and J lost 1 base. The CDR3 contains 15 residues. Germline V CDR1 and CDR2: KGHSH, LQKENI. This chain's CDR3 is CASSPGDRSNQPQHF. The CDR3 DNA follows: TGTGCCAGCTCACCTGGGGACAGAAGCAATCAGCCCCAGCATTTT. Drawing the rest from reference TRBV18 and TRBJ1-5, the complete variable domain is NAGVMQNPRHLVRRRGQEARLRCSPMKGHSHVYWYRQLPEEGLKFMVYLQKENIIDESGMPKERFSAEFPKEGPSILRIQQVVRGDSAAYFCASSPGDRSNQPQHFGDGTRLSIL.

The chain uses TRBV12-3 or TRBV12-4 and TRBJ2-5, with a weak D call TRBD2 (6 bases). The V end lost 4 bases, the J end lost 10 bases, and 13 bases lay between the germline ends. CDR3 length equals 12 residues. The CDR3 nucleotides are TGTGCCAGCAGTTACGGCGGGGTAGGCCAGTACTTC. Encoded protein: CASSYGGVGQYF.

This clone was seen more than once but under ten times. This chain links TRBV6-1 with TRBJ2-2; 7 bases line up with TRBD2. CDR1 and CDR2 from the germline V gene are MNHNS and SASEGT. The V gene end was trimmed by 4 bases and the J gene end by 2 bases; junction bases not matched to a gene: 7. The length of the CDR3 is 16 residues. CDR3: CASSVRGGLNTGELFF. The CDR3, as DNA: TGTGCCAGCAGTGTGAGGGGAGGGTTAAACACCGGGGAGCTGTTTTTT.

This clone was detected only once. This chain uses TRBV4-1 with TRBJ1-2; D gene ambiguous. Per the germline V gene, CDR1 is MGHRA and CDR2 is YSYEKL. This CDR3 has 15 amino acids. Trimming stripped 0 bases from V and 4 bases from J, with 12 bases between. CDR3 sequence reads: CASSQDHTVSYGYTF. The CDR3 coding sequence is TGCGCCAGCAGCCAAGATCACACAGTTTCCTATGGCTACACCTTC.

In its sample, this clone was seen a few times. The V gene is TRBV5-6, the J gene TRBJ1-1; D not resolved. V dropped 3 bases and J dropped 1 base, with 19 bases sitting between them. The CDR3 totals 17 residues. Germline-derived CDR1 and CDR2 are SGHDT and YYEEEE. The CDR3 region is CASSSGYRTTGNTEAFF. The DNA of the CDR3 is TGTGCCAGCAGCTCCGGATACCGAACCACGGGGAACACTGAAGCTTTCTTT.